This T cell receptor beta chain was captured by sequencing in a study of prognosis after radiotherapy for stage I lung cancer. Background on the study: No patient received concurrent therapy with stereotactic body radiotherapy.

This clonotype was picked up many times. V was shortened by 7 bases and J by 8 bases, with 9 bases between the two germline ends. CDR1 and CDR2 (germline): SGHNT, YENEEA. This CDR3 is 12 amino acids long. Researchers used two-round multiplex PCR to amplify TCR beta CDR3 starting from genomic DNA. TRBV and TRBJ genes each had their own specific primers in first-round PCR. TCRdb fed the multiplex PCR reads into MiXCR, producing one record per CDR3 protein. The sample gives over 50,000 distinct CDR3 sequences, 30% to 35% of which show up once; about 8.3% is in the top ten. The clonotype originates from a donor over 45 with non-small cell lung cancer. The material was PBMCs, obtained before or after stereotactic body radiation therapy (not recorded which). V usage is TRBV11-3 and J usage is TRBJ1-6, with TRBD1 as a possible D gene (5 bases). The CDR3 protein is CASKQGDSPLHF. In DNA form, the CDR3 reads TGTGCCAGCAAGCAGGGAGATTCACCCCTCCACTTT.